Below, 27 T cell receptor beta chains from the same sample are listed, as sequenced in a study of monozygotic twins with cystic fibrosis. Clones were read by immunoSEQ multiplex PCR, and TCRdb kept only the in-frame ones, dropping some. The table includes over 25,000 clones, roughly 90% detected once. Sequenced sample: blood. All receptors come from a girl aged 2-15 years with cystic fibrosis.

The chain is built from TRBV9 and TRBJ1-3, with D unresolved. V lost 3 bases and J 4 bases, leaving 5 bases between the germline ends. The CDR3 is 12 residues long. From germline, CDR1 is SGDLS and CDR2 YYNGEE. The CDR3 protein is CASSEVGNTIYF. In DNA, the CDR3 is TGTGCCAGCAGCGAGGTCGGAAACACCATATATTTT.

The chain links TRBV4-2 to TRBJ2-3; 12 nucleotides line up with TRBD2. V shed 1 base, J shed 5 bases, and the junction held 4 bases outside the gene matches. The germline CDR1 and CDR2 sequences are LGHNA and YNFKEQ. The CDR3 spans 16 residues. CDR3 in amino acids: CASSQGTLAGGDTQYF. DNA of the CDR3: TGTGCCAGCAGCCAAGGGACACTAGCGGGAGGAGATACGCAGTATTTT.

This chain connects TRBV6-1 to TRBJ1-1; no clear D. This CDR3 is 13 amino acids long. Germline assignment: CDR1 MNHNS and CDR2 SASEGT. V dropped 11 bases and J dropped 0 bases, with 13 bases sitting between them. CDR3 protein: CASGRTMNTEAFF. The CDR3, as DNA: TGTGCCTCCGGGCGGACCATGAACACTGAAGCTTTCTTT.

The count of this clone is one. J is TRBJ1-1 and V is TRBV19, with no clear D. Germline loops: CDR1 LNHDA, CDR2 SQIVND (reference sequence). This CDR3 is 13 amino acids long. Trimming cost V 5 bases and J 2 bases, with 9 bases left between them. The DNA for the CDR3 is TGTGCCAGTAGTTTCACTACCAACACTGAAGCTTTCTTT. Encoded protein: CASSFTTNTEAFF.

The J gene is TRBJ2-1, the V gene TRBV30, with 7 bases lining up with TRBD2. Germline-derived CDR1 and CDR2 are GTSNPN and SVGIG (reference sequence). The CDR3 has 17 residues. The V and J ends lost 1 base and 0 bases, in that order; junction bases with no gene match: 9. The CDR3 sequence: CAWSAARAGRSYNEQFF. In nucleotides, the CDR3 is TGTGCCTGGAGTGCCGCTCGAGCGGGGCGCTCCTACAATGAGCAGTTCTTC.

The chain has TRBV4-3 and TRBJ2-1, with 11 bases matching TRBD2. There are 16 residues in the CDR3. The trim removed 1 base at V and 7 bases at J, leaving 6 bases unmatched. CDR1 and CDR2 (germline): LGHNA, YSLEER. The CDR3 DNA sequence: TGCGCCAGCAGCCAAGTACTAGCGGGGGAGGGGAATGAGCAGTTCTTC. This sequence encodes CASSQVLAGEGNEQFF.

The gene calls are TRBV7-9 and TRBJ2-3, with TRBD2 identical over 8 bases. Germline CDR1 and CDR2: SEHNR and FQNEAQ (reference sequence). There are 14 residues in the CDR3. J lost 3 bases, V lost 2 bases, and 1 base had no gene match. The CDR3 protein is CASSLSGGTDTQYF. CDR3 sequence (DNA): TGTGCCAGCAGCTTAAGCGGGGGAACAGATACGCAGTATTTT. The full variable domain, with the rest looked up from reference TRBV7-9 and TRBJ2-3, is DTGVSQNPRHKITKRGQNVTFRCDPISEHNRLYWYRQTLGQGPEFLTYFQNEAQLEKSRLLSDRFSAERPKGSFSTLEIQRTEQGDSAMYLCASSLSGGTDTQYFGPGTRLTVL.

The CDR3 DNA is TGTGCCAGCAGTGTGGGAAAGGCCGGGGAGCTGTTTTTT. Its protein product is CASSVGKAGELFF. The genes are TRBV25-1 and TRBJ2-2; D is uncertain. Germline V lookup: CDR1 MGHDK, CDR2 SYGVNS. CDR3 length equals 13 residues. V lost 4 bases, J lost 6 bases, and 9 bases lay in between.

This clone was recorded once. The chain is built from TRBV30 and TRBJ1-1; D perhaps matches TRBD1 (5 bases). V was pared by 0 bases and J by 11 bases, with 13 bases between. The germline gives CDR1 GTSNPN, CDR2 SVGIG (reference sequence). This CDR3 has 12 amino acids. The CDR3 coding sequence is TGTGCCTGGAGTGTGGAGGGGAGAAAGGCTTTCTTT. Encoded protein: CAWSVEGRKAFF.

The rearrangement joins TRBV30 to TRBJ2-1; the D is unclear. The CDR3 covers 14 residues. From germline, CDR1 is GTSNPN and CDR2 SVGIG (reference sequence). Trimming took off 0 bases at V and 3 bases at J, with 9 bases between the two ends. DNA for the CDR3: TGTGCCTGGAGTGTGCCTAGGGACTACAATGAGCAGTTCTTC. Translating gives CAWSVPRDYNEQFF.

The rearrangement links TRBV5-1 to TRBJ2-1; the D is unclear. Trimming removed 6 bases at V and 7 bases at J, with 14 bases between. This CDR3 is 13 amino acids long. Germline V gene lookup returns CDR1 SGHRS and CDR2 YFSETQ. CDR3 loop: CASTPRGENEQFF. The CDR3 DNA follows: TGCGCCAGCACCCCTAGAGGAGAGAATGAGCAGTTCTTC.

The rearrangement uses TRBV5-6 and TRBJ2-5; no clear D. CDR1 is SGHDT, CDR2 YYEEEE, per germline. This CDR3 comprises 14 residues. V was cut by 3 bases and J by 5 bases, with 14 bases left in between. The CDR3 sequence: CASSSSSRWETQYF. CDR3 nucleotides: TGTGCCAGCAGCTCGTCGTCAAGGTGGGAGACCCAGTACTTC.

The rearrangement uses TRBV5-6 and TRBJ2-7; a weak D match, TRBD2 (5 bases). V gave up 4 bases and J gave up 4 bases, with 9 bases separating them. The CDR3 extends over 12 amino acids. Germline V gene sequence: CDR1 SGHDT, CDR2 YYEEEE. CDR3 sequence reads: CASSLTGYEQYF. In nucleotides, the CDR3 is TGTGCCAGCAGCCTGACGGGGTACGAGCAGTACTTC.

This clone was recorded only once. The chain carries TRBV27 and TRBJ1-1, with 7 bases identical to TRBD1. The CDR3 loop spans 14 amino acids. Germline trimming cut 5 bases from V and 1 base from J; bases unmatched to any gene: 4. Per the germline V gene, CDR1 is MNHEY and CDR2 is SMNVEV (reference sequence). Written as DNA, the CDR3 is TGTGCCAGCAGTCCAGGGACAGCGAACACTGAAGCTTTCTTT. Its protein product is CASSPGTANTEAFF.

This clone was counted a single time. The chain joins TRBV10-3 to TRBJ2-1; D is unclear. Germline V CDR1 and CDR2: ENHRY, SYGVKD. Trimming left V 2 bases short and J 10 bases short, with 9 bases between. This CDR3 comprises 12 residues. CDR3 bases: TGTGCCATCAGTGAGCCCTTAGAGGAGCAGTTCTTC. Its translation is CAISEPLEEQFF.

J is TRBJ2-2 and V is TRBV30; D gene ambiguous. CDR3 length equals 13 residues. Germline V gene sequence: CDR1 GTSNPN, CDR2 SVGIG (reference sequence). Trimming removed 0 bases from V and 7 bases from J, with 9 bases in between. The CDR3 reads CAWSVNLLGELFF. For the CDR3, the DNA is TGTGCCTGGAGTGTAAACCTCCTCGGGGAGCTGTTTTTT.

The chain links TRBV7-9 to TRBJ2-3, with D uncertain. Trimming took 0 bases from V and 0 from J, leaving 7 bases between them. The germline V gene encodes CDR1 SEHNR and CDR2 FQNEAQ (reference sequence). This CDR3 comprises 15 residues. The CDR3 bases are TGTGCCAGCAGCTTAGCAACGCGGAGCACAGATACGCAGTATTTT. Its translation is CASSLATRSTDTQYF.

The rearrangement joins TRBV6-1 to TRBJ2-7, with D uncertain. The CDR3 has 12 amino acids. The germline gives CDR1 MNHNS, CDR2 SASEGT. V lost 2 bases and J 6 bases, leaving 8 bases between the germline ends. The CDR3 loop is CASSEQVGEQYF. The CDR3 coding sequence is TGTGCCAGCAGTGAACAGGTGGGCGAGCAGTACTTC.

J is TRBJ2-3 and V is TRBV5-8; TRBD2 is a possible D gene (5 bases). Germline V gene lookup returns CDR1 SGHTS and CDR2 YDEGEE. V was pared by 4 bases and J by 2 bases, with 14 bases between. The length of the CDR3 is 15 residues. The CDR3 DNA is TGTGCCAGCAGCCCCCAGTCGGGGTCCACAGATACGCAGTATTTT. Protein: CASSPQSGSTDTQYF. Combining the CDR3 with reference TRBV5-8 and TRBJ2-3 gives the whole variable domain EAGVTQSPTHLIKTRGQQATLRCSPISGHTSVYWYQQALGLGLQFLLWYDEGEERNRGNFPPRFSGRQFPNYSSELNVNALELEDSALYLCASSPQSGSTDTQYFGPGTRLTVL.

The chain links TRBV7-2 to TRBJ2-2; D remains ambiguous. Germline V gives CDR1 SGHTA, CDR2 FQGNSA. The CDR3 sequence is 14 residues long. The germline V and J ends were trimmed by 1 base and 5 bases, with 8 bases remaining between them. The CDR3 region is CASSLDLGTGELFF. In DNA form, the CDR3 reads TGTGCCAGCAGCTTAGATTTAGGGACCGGGGAGCTGTTTTTT.

This rearrangement joins TRBV5-4 to TRBJ1-3; TRBD1 agrees at 11 bases. The CDR3 loop spans 16 amino acids. CDR1 and CDR2 (germline): SGHNT, YYREEE (reference sequence). With V trimmed by 4 bases and J by 2 bases, 5 bases remained unmatched. The CDR3 loop reads CASSIGQGATGNTIYF. Here the CDR3 DNA reads TGTGCCAGCAGCATCGGACAGGGGGCTACTGGAAACACCATATATTTT.

This clone is a singleton in its sample. The V gene is TRBV7-9, the J gene TRBJ2-7; D is tentatively TRBD1 or TRBD2 (5 bases each). Trimming pared 5 bases from V and 3 bases from J, leaving 17 bases between. CDR1 is SEHNR and CDR2 is FQNEAQ in the germline V gene (reference sequence). The CDR3 runs 15 residues. In nucleotides, the CDR3 is TGTGCCAGCAGCCCAATCCGGGACGGTGGCTACGAGCAGTACTTC. This encodes CASSPIRDGGYEQYF.

The chain carries TRBV30 and TRBJ1-5; 7 bases match TRBD1. The V gene end was trimmed by 2 bases and the J gene end by 2 bases; junction bases not matched to a gene: 15. In germline, CDR1 is GTSNPN, CDR2 SVGIG (reference sequence). The CDR3 extends over 18 amino acids. The CDR3 spells CAWSPPGTDGGGNQPQHF. Here the CDR3 DNA reads TGTGCCTGGAGTCCGCCGGGGACAGACGGGGGTGGCAATCAGCCCCAGCATTTT.

This clone showed up just once. V gene TRBV7-2 combines with J gene TRBJ1-5, with D possibly matching TRBD1 (5 bases). The germline V and J ends were trimmed by 3 bases and 1 base, with 10 bases remaining between them. Germline values: CDR1 SGHTA, CDR2 FQGNSA. The CDR3 consists of 15 residues. The CDR3: CASSLTRVSNQPQHF. CDR3 DNA sequence: TGTGCCAGCAGCTTGACCAGGGTAAGCAATCAGCCCCAGCATTTT.

The chain combines TRBV11-2 with TRBJ2-7; TRBD2 matches at 11 bases. V lost 5 bases, J lost 0 bases, and 3 bases stayed unmatched. The CDR3 extends over 15 amino acids. CDR1 is SGHAT, CDR2 FQNNGV, per germline. In DNA form, the CDR3 reads TGTGCCAGCAGCGTTAGCGGGGGGGACTCCTACGAGCAGTACTTC. This sequence encodes CASSVSGGDSYEQYF. The whole variable domain, remainder taken from reference TRBV11-2 and TRBJ2-7, is EAGVAQSPRYKIIEKRQSVAFWCNPISGHATLYWYQQILGQGPKLLIQFQNNGVVDDSQLPKDRFSAERLKGVDSTLKIQPAKLEDSAVYLCASSVSGGDSYEQYFGPGTRLTVT.

The V gene is TRBV4-1, the J gene TRBJ1-5, with TRBD1 as a possible D gene (5 bases). The CDR3 has 14 amino acids. CDR1 is MGHRA, CDR2 YSYEKL, per germline. With 4 bases removed from V and 1 base from J, the gap between germline ends came to 8 bases. CDR3 amino acids: CASSLGASNQPQHF. CDR3 in DNA: TGCGCCAGCAGCCTCGGGGCAAGCAATCAGCCCCAGCATTTT.

The CDR3 DNA reads TGTGCCAGCAGCTTGGTTGGCAGGGGAGCGAACACTGAAGCTTTCTTT. Translation: CASSLVGRGANTEAFF. The chain joins TRBV5-5 to TRBJ1-1, with D possibly being TRBD1 (6 bases). V dropped 0 bases and J dropped 1 base, with 13 bases sitting between them. This CDR3 has 16 amino acids. Germline V gives CDR1 SGHKS, CDR2 YYEKEE (reference sequence). Together with reference TRBV5-5 and TRBJ1-1, the CDR3 gives the full variable domain: DAGVTQSPTHLIKTRGQQVTLRCSPISGHKSVSWYQQVLGQGPQFIFQYYEKEERGRGNFPDRFSARQFPNYSSELNVNALLLGDSALYLCASSLVGRGANTEAFFGQGTRLTVV.